This TCR beta chain was identified during a study of CD8+CD57+ T cells in acquired aplastic anemia. Study background: The average for DNA from sorted CD4+ and CD8+ cells was 2.5 to 4 ug. Findings and caveats of the study: A significant difference in CD8+ Simpson's diversity between patients and controls was not found. About 30 CD8+ CDR3 sequences occurred in both the patients and the controls.

The CDR3 spans 12 residues. CDR1 is SGHVS, CDR2 FNYEAQ, per germline. Trimming left V 4 bases short and J 2 bases short, with 3 bases between. The sample holds a few counts of this clonotype. Its cognate antigen is unknown. Genomic DNA served as template for TCR beta VDJ and CDR3 profiling. TCRdb independently ran MiXCR on the reads; one entry per CDR3 protein. The sample lists 250,000 to 350,000 distinct CDR3 sequences; around 60% were seen once. This TCR came from a human donor with severe aplastic anemia or a healthy control (not recorded which). V usage is TRBV7-6 and J usage is TRBJ2-1, with D unresolved. Specimen: sorted CD4+, CD8+, or CD8+CD57+ T cells (not recorded which) from PBMCs. CDR3 DNA: TGTGCCAGCAGCTCGACCTACAATGAGCAGTTCTTC. Translated, it gives CASSSTYNEQFF.